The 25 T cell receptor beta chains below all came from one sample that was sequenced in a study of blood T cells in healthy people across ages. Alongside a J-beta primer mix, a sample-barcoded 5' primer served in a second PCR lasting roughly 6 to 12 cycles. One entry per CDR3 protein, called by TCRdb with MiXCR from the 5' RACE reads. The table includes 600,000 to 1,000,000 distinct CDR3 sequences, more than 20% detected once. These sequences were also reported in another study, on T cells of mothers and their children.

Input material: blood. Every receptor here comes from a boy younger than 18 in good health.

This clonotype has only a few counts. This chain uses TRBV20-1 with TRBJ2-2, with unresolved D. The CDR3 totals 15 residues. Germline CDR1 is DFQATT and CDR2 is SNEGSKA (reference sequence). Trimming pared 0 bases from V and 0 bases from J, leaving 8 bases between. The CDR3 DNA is TGCAGTGCTAGAGATTCGGGTACGAACACCGGGGAGCTGTTTTTT. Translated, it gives CSARDSGTNTGELFF.

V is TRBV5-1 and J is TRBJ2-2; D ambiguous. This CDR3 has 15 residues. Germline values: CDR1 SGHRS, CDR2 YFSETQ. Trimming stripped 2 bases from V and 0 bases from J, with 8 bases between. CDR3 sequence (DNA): TGCGCCAGCAGCTTCGGCCGACCGAACACCGGGGAGCTGTTTTTT. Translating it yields CASSFGRPNTGELFF.

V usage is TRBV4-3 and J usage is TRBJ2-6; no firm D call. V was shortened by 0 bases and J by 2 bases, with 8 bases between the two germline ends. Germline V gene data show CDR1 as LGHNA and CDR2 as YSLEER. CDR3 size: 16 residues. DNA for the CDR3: TGCGCCAGCAGCCAAGAAGGCCAGCCTGGGGCCAACGTCCTGACTTTC. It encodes CASSQEGQPGANVLTF.

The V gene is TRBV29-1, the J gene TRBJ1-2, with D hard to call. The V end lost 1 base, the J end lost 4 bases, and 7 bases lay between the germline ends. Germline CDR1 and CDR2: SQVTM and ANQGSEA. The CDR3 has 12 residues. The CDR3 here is CSVEGDLYGYTF. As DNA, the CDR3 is TGCAGCGTTGAAGGAGATCTCTATGGCTACACCTTC.

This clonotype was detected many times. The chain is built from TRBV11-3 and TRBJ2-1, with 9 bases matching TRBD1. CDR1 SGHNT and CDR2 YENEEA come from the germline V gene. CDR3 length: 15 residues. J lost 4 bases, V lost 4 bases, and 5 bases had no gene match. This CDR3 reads CASSSGTGRYNEQFF. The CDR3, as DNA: TGTGCCAGCAGCTCCGGGACAGGGAGATACAATGAGCAGTTCTTC. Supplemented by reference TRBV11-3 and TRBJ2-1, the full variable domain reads EAGVVQSPRYKIIEKKQPVAFWCNPISGHNTLYWYLQNLGQGPELLIRYENEEAVDDSQLPKDRFSAERLKGVDSTLKIQPAELGDSAVYLCASSSGTGRYNEQFFGPGTRLTVL.

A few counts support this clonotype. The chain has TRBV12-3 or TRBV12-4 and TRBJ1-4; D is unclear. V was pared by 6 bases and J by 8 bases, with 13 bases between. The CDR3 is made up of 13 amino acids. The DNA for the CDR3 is TGTGCCAGCAGGATTAATTCGGGGGAAAAACTGTTTTTT. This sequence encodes CASRINSGEKLFF.

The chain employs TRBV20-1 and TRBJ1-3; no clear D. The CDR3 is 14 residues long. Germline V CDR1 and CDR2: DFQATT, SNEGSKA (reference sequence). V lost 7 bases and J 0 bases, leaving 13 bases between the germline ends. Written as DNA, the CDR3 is TGCAGTGGGGTGAACAGAGTCTCTGGAAACACCATATATTTT. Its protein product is CSGVNRVSGNTIYF.

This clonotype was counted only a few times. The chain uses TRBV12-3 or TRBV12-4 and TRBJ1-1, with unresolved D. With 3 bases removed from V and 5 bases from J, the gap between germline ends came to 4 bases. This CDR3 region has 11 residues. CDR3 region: CASSFPTEAFF. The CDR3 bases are TGTGCCAGCAGTTTCCCTACTGAAGCTTTCTTT.

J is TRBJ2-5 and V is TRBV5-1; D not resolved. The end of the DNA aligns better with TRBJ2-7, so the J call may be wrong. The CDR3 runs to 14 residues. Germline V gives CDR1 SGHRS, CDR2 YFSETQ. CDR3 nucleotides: TGCGCCAGCAGCTTGTTTGGGCTAGACTACGAGCAGTACTTC. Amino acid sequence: CASSLFGLDYEQYF.

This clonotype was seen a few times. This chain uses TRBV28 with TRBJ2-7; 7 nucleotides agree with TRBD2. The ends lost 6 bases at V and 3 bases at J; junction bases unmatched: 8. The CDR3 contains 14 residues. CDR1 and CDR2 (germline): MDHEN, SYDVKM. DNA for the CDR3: TGTGCCAGCAGGATAGCGGGCGTGGTCTACGAGCAGTACTTC. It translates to CASRIAGVVYEQYF.

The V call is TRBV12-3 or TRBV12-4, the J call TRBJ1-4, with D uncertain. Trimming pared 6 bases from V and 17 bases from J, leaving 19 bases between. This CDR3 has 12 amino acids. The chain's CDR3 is CASSPGGTDRFF. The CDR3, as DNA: TGTGCCAGCAGCCCCGGCGGTACAGATCGTTTTTTT.

The CDR3 protein is CASSPTRAGVGNEQFF. CDR3 bases: TGTGCCAGCAGTCCTACCAGAGCGGGAGTGGGCAATGAGCAGTTCTTC. V usage is TRBV6-2 or TRBV6-3 and J usage is TRBJ2-1; the match to TRBD2 covers 8 bases. The CDR3 is 16 residues long. The V gene's germline CDR1 is MNHEY and CDR2 SVGEGT. J was trimmed by 6 bases and V by 5 bases; bases with no gene match: 12.

The CDR3 loop reads CATSAYTLTVSGQFF. DNA for the CDR3: TGTGCCACCAGCGCGTATACCCTGACAGTCTCGGGGCAGTTCTTC. J is TRBJ2-7 and V is TRBV24-1, with TRBD1 as a possible D gene (5 bases). The J call could be wrong; TRBJ2-1 is a better fit for the DNA end. Looked up from germline, CDR1 is KGHDR and CDR2 is SFDVKD. This CDR3 is 15 amino acids long.

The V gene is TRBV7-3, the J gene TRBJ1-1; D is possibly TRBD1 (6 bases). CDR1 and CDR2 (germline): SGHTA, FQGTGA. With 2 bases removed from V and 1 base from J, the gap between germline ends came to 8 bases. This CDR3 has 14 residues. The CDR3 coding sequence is TGTGCCAGCAGCTTACAGGGGAAGAACACTGAAGCTTTCTTT. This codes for CASSLQGKNTEAFF.

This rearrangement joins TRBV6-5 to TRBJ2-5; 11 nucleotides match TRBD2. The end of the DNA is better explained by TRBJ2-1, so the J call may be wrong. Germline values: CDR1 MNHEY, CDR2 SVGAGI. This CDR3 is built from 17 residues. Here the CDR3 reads CASSYSLAGGPYNEQFF. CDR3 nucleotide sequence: TGTGCCAGCAGTTATTCCCTAGCGGGGGGACCTTACAATGAGCAGTTCTTC.

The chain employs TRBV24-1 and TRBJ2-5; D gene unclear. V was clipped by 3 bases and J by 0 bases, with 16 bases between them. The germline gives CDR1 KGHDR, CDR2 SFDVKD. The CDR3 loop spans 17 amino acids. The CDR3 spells CATSDTQRTEYQETQYF. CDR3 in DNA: TGTGCCACCAGTGATACCCAACGGACGGAGTACCAAGAGACCCAGTACTTC.

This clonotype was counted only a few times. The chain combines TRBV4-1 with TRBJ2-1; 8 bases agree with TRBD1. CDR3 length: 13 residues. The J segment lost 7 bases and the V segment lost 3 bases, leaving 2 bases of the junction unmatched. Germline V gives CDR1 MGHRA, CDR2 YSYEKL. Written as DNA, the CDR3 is TGCGCCAGCAGCCAGAACAGGGGGAATGAGCAGTTCTTC. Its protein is CASSQNRGNEQFF.

CDR3 residues: CASSQDWAGDIEKLFF. The CDR3 DNA reads as TGTGCCAGCAGCCAAGATTGGGCAGGCGACATTGAAAAACTGTTTTTT. The V gene is TRBV14, the J gene TRBJ1-4; D is uncertain. Germline CDR1 SGHDN, CDR2 FVKESK. Trimming cost V 0 bases and J 7 bases, with 15 bases left between them. This CDR3 has 16 amino acids.

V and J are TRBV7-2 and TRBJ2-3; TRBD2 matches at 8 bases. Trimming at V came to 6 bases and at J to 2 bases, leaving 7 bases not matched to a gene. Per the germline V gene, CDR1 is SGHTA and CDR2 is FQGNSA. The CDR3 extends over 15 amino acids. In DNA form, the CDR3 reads TGTGCCAGCAGTTACAGCGGGGGCCCCACAGATACGCAGTATTTT. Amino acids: CASSYSGGPTDTQYF. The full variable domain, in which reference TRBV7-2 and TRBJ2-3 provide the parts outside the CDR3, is GAGVSQSPSNKVTEKGKDVELRCDPISGHTALYWYRQSLGQGLEFLIYFQGNSAPDKSGLPSDRFSAERTGGSVSTLTIQRTQQEDSAVYLCASSYSGGPTDTQYFGPGTRLTVL.

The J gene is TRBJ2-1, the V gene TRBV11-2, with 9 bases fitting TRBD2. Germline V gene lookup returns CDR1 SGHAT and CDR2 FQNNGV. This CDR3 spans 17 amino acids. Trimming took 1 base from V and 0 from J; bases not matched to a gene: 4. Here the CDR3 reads CASSLGVSGSSYNEQFF. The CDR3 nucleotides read TGTGCCAGCAGCTTAGGTGTTAGCGGGAGCTCCTACAATGAGCAGTTCTTC. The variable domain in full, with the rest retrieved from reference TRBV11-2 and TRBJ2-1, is EAGVAQSPRYKIIEKRQSVAFWCNPISGHATLYWYQQILGQGPKLLIQFQNNGVVDDSQLPKDRFSAERLKGVDSTLKIQPAKLEDSAVYLCASSLGVSGSSYNEQFFGPGTRLTVL.

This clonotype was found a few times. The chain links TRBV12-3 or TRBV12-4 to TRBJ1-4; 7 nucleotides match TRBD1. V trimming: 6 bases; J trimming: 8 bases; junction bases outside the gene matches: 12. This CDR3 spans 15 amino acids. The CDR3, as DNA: TGTGCCAGCAGAGAAAACCCGGGACAGCAGGAAAAACTGTTTTTT. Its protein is CASRENPGQQEKLFF.

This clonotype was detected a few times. Here the CDR3 reads CAIAGQGADTEAFF. The CDR3 region has the DNA TGTGCCATCGCCGGACAGGGGGCTGACACTGAAGCTTTCTTT. The gene calls are TRBV10-3 and TRBJ1-1; 11 positions match TRBD1. The CDR3 extends over 14 amino acids. V lost 8 bases and J lost 3; bases outside the gene matches: 5. Germline values: CDR1 ENHRY, CDR2 SYGVKD.

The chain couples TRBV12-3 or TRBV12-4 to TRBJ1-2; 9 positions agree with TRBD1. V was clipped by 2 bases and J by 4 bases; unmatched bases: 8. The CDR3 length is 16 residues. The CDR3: CASSLTGTGRTYGYTF. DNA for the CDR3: TGTGCCAGCAGTTTAACCGGGACAGGGCGTACCTATGGCTACACCTTC.

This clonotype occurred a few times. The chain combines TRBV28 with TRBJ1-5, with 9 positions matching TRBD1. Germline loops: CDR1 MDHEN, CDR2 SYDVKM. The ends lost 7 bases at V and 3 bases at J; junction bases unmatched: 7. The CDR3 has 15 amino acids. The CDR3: CASNPGTGNNQPQHF. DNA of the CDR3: TGTGCCAGCAATCCCGGGACAGGGAACAATCAGCCCCAGCATTTT.

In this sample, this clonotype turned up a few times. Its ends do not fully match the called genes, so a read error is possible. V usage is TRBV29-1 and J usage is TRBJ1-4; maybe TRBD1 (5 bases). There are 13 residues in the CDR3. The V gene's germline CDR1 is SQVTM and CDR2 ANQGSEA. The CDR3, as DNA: TGCAGCGTTGAACGCAAGAGAGGGGAAAAGCTGTTTTTT. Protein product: CSVERKRGEKLFF.